This T cell receptor beta chain was captured in a study of Graves' ophthalmopathy and Graves' hyperthyroidism. General study results and limits: Appearing in blood as well were most expanded thyroid clonotypes above 0.001 frequency.

Amplified material comprised TCR beta CDR3 regions derived from RNA transcripts. Second-round multiplex PCR came after first-round RT-PCR with HTBI primers. TCRdb itself ran the multiplex PCR reads through MiXCR, one entry per CDR3 protein. The sample has 20,000 to 25,000 distinct CDR3 sequences; about half are singletons. The evidence that diagnosis relied on was clinical symptoms, serum thyroxine, TRAb, thyroid ultrasound and orbital computed tomography. The CDR3 length is 18 residues. The germline V gene has CDR1 ENHRY and CDR2 SYGVKD. About this clonotype: What it binds is not known. The junction departs from the called germline gene at one end, perhaps through a read error.

The chain links TRBV10-3 to TRBJ2-3; D unclear. This clonotype originated in an adult woman with stable Graves' hyperthyroidism. The sample was peripheral blood. For the CDR3, the DNA is TGCGCCATCAGTGTGCTTGGTGGCTTAGAAGTTGGCACAGACACGCAGTATTTT. Translating it yields CAISVLGGLEVGTDTQYF.